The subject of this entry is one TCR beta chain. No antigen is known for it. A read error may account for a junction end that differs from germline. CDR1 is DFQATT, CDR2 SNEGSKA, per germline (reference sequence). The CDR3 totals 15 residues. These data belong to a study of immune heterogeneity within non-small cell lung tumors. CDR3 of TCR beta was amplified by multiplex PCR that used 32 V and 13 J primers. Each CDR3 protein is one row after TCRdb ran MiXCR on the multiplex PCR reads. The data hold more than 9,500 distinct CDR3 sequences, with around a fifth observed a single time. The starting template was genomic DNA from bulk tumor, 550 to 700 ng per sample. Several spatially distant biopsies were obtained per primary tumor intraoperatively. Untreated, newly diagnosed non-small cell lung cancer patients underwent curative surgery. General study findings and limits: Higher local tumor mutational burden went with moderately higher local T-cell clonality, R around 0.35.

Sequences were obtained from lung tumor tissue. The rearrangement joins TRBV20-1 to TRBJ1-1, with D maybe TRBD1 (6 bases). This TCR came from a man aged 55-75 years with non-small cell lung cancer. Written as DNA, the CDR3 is TGCAGTGCTGGAGATGGGCGGGGGCCGCACACTGAAGCTTTCTTT. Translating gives CSAGDGRGPHTEAFF.